This TCR beta chain was observed in a study of Ad26.COV2.S vaccination and SARS-CoV-2 variants. Study information: Donor had been placed in the Ad26.COV2.S arm of the COV1001 trial.

Sequencing used immunoSEQ multiplex PCR; TCRdb keeps in-frame clones, though not all of them. The sample lists some 340,000 clones, approximately 86% occurring once. Treatment described: 15 to 20 received Ad26.COV2.S at low or high dose, single or two shots; 5 received placebo; per-sample allocation not given. Sample collection was performed on day 63 after the first vaccine or placebo injection. The TCR sequence derives from a person between 18 and 59 years old who received the Ad26.COV2.S COVID-19 vaccine or a placebo. The sequencing here drew on peripheral blood, taken in a trial of Ad26.COV2.S vaccine versus placebo.

The CDR3 coding sequence is TGTGCCAGCAGCCAAAGGGGAGACGAGCAGTACTTC. It encodes CASSQRGDEQYF. The chain is built from TRBV3-1 (or the pseudogene TRBV3-2) and TRBJ2-7, with D perhaps TRBD1 or TRBD2 (5 bases each). CDR1 is LGHDT, CDR2 YNNKEL, per germline (reference sequence). Trimming took off 2 bases at V and 5 bases at J, with 7 bases between the two ends. The CDR3 is 12 amino acids.